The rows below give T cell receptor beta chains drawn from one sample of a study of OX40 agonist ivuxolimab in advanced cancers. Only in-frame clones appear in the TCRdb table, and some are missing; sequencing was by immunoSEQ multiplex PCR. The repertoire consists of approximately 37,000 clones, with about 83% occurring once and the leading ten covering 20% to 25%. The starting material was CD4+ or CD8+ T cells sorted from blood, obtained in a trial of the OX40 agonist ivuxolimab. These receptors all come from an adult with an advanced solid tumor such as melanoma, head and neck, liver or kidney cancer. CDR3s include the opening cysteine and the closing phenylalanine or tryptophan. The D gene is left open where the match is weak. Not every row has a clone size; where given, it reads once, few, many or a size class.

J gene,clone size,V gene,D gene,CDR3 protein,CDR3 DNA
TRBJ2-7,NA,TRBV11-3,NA,CASSWGVRGFHYEQYF,TGTGCCAGCAGCTGGGGGGTCCGGGGATTCCATTACGAGCAGTACTTC
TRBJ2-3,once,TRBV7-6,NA,CASSPGGGADTQYF,TGTGCCAGCAGCCCGGGAGGGGGCGCAGATACGCAGTATTTT
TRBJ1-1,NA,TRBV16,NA,CASGQVPPNTEAFF,TGTGCCAGTGGGCAGGTTCCACCGAACACTGAAGCTTTCTTT
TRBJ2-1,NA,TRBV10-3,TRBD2,CAITATSNYNEQFF,TGTGCCATCACCGCGACTAGCAACTATAATGAGCAGTTCTTC
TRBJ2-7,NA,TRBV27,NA,CASRPGPPAYEQYF,TGTGCCAGCAGACCTGGACCGCCGGCCTACGAGCAGTACTTC
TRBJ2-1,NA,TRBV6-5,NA,CASSQRGAKYNEQFF,TGTGCCAGCAGCCAGAGGGGGGCAAAGTACAATGAGCAGTTCTTC
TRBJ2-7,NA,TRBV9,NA,CASSVGAGAYEQYF,TGTGCCAGCAGCGTAGGAGCCGGAGCCTACGAGCAGTACTTC
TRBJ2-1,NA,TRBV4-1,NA,CASSQEGGRVSYNEQFF,TGCGCCAGCAGCCAAGAGGGGGGGCGCGTATCCTACAATGAGCAGTTCTTC
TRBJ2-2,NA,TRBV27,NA,CASSPWTGTALGGTGELFF,TGTGCCAGCAGTCCTTGGACGGGCACGGCCCTGGGGGGCACCGGGGAGCTGTTTTTT
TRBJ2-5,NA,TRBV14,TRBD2,CASSQWGGETQYF,TGTGCCAGCAGCCAATGGGGGGGAGAGACCCAGTACTTC
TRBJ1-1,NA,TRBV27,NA,CASSSWGPTEAFF,TGTGCCAGCAGTTCTTGGGGCCCCACTGAAGCTTTCTTT
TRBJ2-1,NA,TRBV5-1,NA,CASSPNNEQFF,TGCGCCAGCAGCCCTAACAATGAGCAGTTCTTC
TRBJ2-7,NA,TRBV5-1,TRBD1,CASASLMGQAAYEQYF,TGCGCCAGCGCCTCTTTAATGGGACAGGCCGCCTACGAGCAGTACTTC
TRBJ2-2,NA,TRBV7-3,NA,CASSLGLGMNTGELFF,TGTGCCAGCAGCTTGGGACTTGGAATGAACACCGGGGAGCTGTTTTTT
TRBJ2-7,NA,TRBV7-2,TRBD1,CASSIGQGYEQYF,TGTGCCAGCAGCATAGGACAGGGGTACGAGCAGTACTTC
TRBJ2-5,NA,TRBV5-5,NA,CASSLEGETSGQETQYF,TGTGCCAGCAGCTTGGAGGGGGAGACCTCCGGCCAAGAGACCCAGTACTTC
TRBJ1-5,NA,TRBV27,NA,CASSLLGEVNQPQHF,TGTGCCAGCAGTTTATTGGGGGAGGTCAATCAGCCCCAGCATTTT
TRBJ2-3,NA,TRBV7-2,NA,CASSWTDTQYF,TGTGCCAGCAGCTGGACAGATACGCAGTATTTT
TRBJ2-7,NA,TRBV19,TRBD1,CASSVLGQGNYEQYF,TGTGCCAGTAGTGTGTTAGGACAGGGGAACTACGAGCAGTACTTC
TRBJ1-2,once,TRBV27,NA,CASSGGLGGYTF,TGTGCCAGCAGTGGGGGACTGGGGGGCTACACCTTC
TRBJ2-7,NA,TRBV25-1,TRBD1,CASSESGRGTPFSYEQYF,TGTGCCAGCAGTGAATCGGGCAGGGGGACCCCTTTCTCCTACGAGCAGTACTTC
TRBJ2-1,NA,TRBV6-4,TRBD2,CASRAETSEFF,TGTGCCAGCAGGGCGGAAACTAGCGAGTTCTTC
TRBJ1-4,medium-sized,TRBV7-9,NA,CASSLLPQGFNEKLFF,TGTGCCAGCAGCTTACTCCCCCAGGGATTCAACGAAAAACTGTTTTTT
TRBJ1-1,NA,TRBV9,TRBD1,CASSETTGTNTEAFF,TGTGCCAGCAGCGAGACGACAGGGACGAACACTGAAGCTTTCTTT
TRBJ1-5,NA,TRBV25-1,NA,CASSVRSSLITCNQPQHF,TGTGCCAGCAGTGTGCGGTCAAGTCTCATTACGTGCAATCAGCCCCAGCATTTT
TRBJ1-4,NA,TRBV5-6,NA,CASSGALLNEKLFF,TGTGCCAGCAGCGGGGCACTTTTAAATGAAAAACTGTTTTTT
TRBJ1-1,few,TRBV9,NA,CASSPRTGGRPEAFF,TGTGCCAGCAGCCCCAGAACGGGGGGCAGACCTGAAGCTTTCTTT
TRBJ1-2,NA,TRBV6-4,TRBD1,CASSERQGGNYGYTF,TGTGCCAGCAGTGAACGACAGGGGGGTAACTATGGCTACACCTTC
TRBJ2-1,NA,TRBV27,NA,CASSFGGNSYNEQFF,TGTGCCAGCAGTTTCGGGGGAAACTCCTACAATGAGCAGTTCTTC
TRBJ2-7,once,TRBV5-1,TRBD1,CASREGQSYEQYF,TGCGCCAGCAGAGAGGGACAGTCCTACGAGCAGTACTTC
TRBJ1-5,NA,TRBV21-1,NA,CASRKRDQPQHF,TGTGCCAGCAGGAAAAGGGATCAGCCCCAGCATTTT
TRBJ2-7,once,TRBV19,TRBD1,CASSATGAYEQYF,TGTGCCAGTAGTGCGACAGGGGCCTACGAGCAGTACTTC
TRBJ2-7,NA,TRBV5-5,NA,CASTGTGDYEQYF,TGTGCCAGCACCGGGACGGGGGATTACGAGCAGTACTTC
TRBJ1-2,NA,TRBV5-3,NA,CARSFHTGSSYGYTF,TGTGCCAGAAGCTTCCATACAGGGTCTAGCTATGGCTACACCTTC
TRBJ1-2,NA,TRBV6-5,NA,CASSYSEGNGYTF,TGTGCCAGCAGTTACTCTGAAGGGAATGGCTACACCTTC